This is a list of T cell receptor beta chains from one sample in a study of cytomegalovirus exposure and HLA in healthy donors. Sequenced by immunoSEQ multiplex PCR; TCRdb stores in-frame clones only, minus some. Among some 50,000 clones listed, 55% to 80% were seen once. The sample was PBMCs. These receptors were taken from a woman between 50 and 59 years old in good health and CMV-seropositive. The CDR3 runs from the conserved cysteine through the conserved F or W. D genes are given only for firm matches. Clone size is not always given. Where it is, it says once, few, many or a class for expanded clones.

d_call j_call v_call clone_size cdr3_aa cdr3_nt
TRBD2 TRBJ2-5 TRBV7-3 - CASSTGLAGLETQYF TGTGCCAGCAGCACCGGACTAGCGGGATTGGAGACCCAGTACTTC
- TRBJ1-5 TRBV25-1 - CASSAGGRGNQPQHF TGTGCCAGCAGTGCCGGAGGGAGGGGGAATCAGCCCCAGCATTTT
- TRBJ2-4 TRBV5-4 - CASSLDGLAKNIQYF TGTGCCAGCAGCTTGGATGGACTAGCCAAAAACATTCAGTACTTC
- TRBJ1-2 TRBV27 - CASSQKVSLYGYTF TGTGCCAGCAGTCAGAAGGTTAGCCTCTATGGCTACACCTTC
TRBD2 TRBJ2-5 TRBV6-5 - CASSHGTTRETQYF TGTGCCAGCAGCCACGGGACTACGCGGGAGACCCAGTACTTC
TRBD1 TRBJ2-7 TRBV6-6 - CASRGTGTDEQYF TGTGCCAGCAGGGGGACAGGGACCGACGAGCAGTACTTC
- TRBJ2-7 TRBV7-2 - CASSLTKGSEQYF TGTGCCAGCAGCTTAACAAAGGGGTCCGAGCAGTACTTC
- TRBJ1-2 TRBV18 - CASSPPSGYGYTF TGTGCCAGCTCACCCCCCAGCGGGTATGGCTACACCTTC
- TRBJ2-7 TRBV14 - CASSPGWASFEQYF TGTGCCAGCAGTCCAGGGTGGGCGTCCTTCGAGCAGTACTTC
TRBD2 TRBJ2-2 TRBV9 - CASSPPSAGDPQGGELFF TGTGCCAGCAGCCCCCCCTCTGCGGGGGACCCCCAAGGGGGGGAGCTGTTTTTT
TRBD2 TRBJ2-6 TRBV5-1 medium-sized CASSPRTSGSSGANVLTF TGCGCCAGCAGCCCGAGGACTAGCGGGAGCTCTGGGGCCAACGTCCTGACTTTC
- TRBJ2-6 TRBV6-1 - CASSSRSGANVLTF TGTGCCAGCAGCAGTCGTTCCGGGGCCAACGTCCTGACTTTC
TRBD1 TRBJ1-4 TRBV28 medium-sized CASSLFPPGQRNEKLFF TGTGCCAGCAGTTTATTCCCACCGGGACAGCGGAATGAAAAACTGTTTTTT
TRBD1 TRBJ2-7 TRBV2 - CARGQGGWYEQYF TGTGCCAGAGGACAGGGGGGCTGGTACGAGCAGTACTTC
TRBD2 TRBJ2-7 TRBV4-2 - CASSQTSGIYEQYF TGTGCCAGCAGTCAGACTAGCGGGATCTACGAGCAGTACTTC
TRBD2 TRBJ2-7 TRBV2 - CASKQSGTSGAWQYF TGTGCCAGCAAACAATCCGGGACTAGCGGGGCGTGGCAGTACTTC
- TRBJ1-1 TRBV6-1 - CASQFGGWAEAFF TGTGCCAGCCAATTCGGAGGCTGGGCTGAAGCTTTCTTT
- TRBJ1-1 TRBV19 once CASSIFVNTEAFF TGTGCCAGTAGTATTTTCGTGAACACTGAAGCTTTCTTT